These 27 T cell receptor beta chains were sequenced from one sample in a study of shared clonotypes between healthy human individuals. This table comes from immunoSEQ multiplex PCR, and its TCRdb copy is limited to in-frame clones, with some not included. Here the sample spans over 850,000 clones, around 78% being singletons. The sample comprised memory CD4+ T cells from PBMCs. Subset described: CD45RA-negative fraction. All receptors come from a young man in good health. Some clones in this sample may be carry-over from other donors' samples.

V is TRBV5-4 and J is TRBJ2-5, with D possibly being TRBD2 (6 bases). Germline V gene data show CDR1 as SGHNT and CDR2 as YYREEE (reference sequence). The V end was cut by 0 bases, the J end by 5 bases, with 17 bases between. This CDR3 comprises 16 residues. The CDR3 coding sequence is TGTGCCAGCAGCTTGGGCGGGACCCAAGGAGGGGAGACCCAGTACTTC. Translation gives CASSLGGTQGGETQYF.

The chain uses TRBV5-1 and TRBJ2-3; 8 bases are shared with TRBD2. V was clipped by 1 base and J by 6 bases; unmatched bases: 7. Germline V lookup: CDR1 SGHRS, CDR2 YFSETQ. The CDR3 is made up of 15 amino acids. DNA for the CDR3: TGCGCCAGCAGCTTGATAGAGCGGGAGCGGGATACGCAGTATTTT. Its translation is CASSLIERERDTQYF.

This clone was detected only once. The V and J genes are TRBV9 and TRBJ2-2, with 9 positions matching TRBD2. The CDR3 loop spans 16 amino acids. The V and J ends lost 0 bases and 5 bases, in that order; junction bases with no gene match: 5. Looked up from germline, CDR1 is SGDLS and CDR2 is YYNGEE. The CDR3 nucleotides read TGTGCCAGCAGCGTAGCGGCGGGAGGGGGGACCGGGGAGCTGTTTTTT. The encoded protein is CASSVAAGGGTGELFF.

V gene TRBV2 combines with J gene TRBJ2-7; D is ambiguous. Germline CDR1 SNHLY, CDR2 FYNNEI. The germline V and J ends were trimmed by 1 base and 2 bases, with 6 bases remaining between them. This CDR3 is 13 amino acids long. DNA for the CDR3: TGTGCCAGCAGTGAAGGCGCGGCCTACGAGCAGTACTTC. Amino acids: CASSEGAAYEQYF.

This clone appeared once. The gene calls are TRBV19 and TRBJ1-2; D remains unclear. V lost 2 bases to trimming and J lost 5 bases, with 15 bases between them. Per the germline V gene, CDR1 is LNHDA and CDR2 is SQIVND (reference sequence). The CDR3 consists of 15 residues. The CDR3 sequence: CASSISFGQNYGYTF. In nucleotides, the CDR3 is TGTGCCAGTAGTATATCCTTCGGGCAGAATTATGGCTACACCTTC.

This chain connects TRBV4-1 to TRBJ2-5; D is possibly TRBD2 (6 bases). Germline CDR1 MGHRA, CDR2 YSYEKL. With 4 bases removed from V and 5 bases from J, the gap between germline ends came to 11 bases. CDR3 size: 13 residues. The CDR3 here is CASSPSGDETQYF. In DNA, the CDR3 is TGCGCCAGCAGCCCATCGGGGGACGAGACCCAGTACTTC.

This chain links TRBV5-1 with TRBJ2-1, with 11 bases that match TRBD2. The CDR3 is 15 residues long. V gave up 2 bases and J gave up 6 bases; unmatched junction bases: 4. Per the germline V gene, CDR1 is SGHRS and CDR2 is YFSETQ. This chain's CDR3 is CASSLLAGAFNEQFF. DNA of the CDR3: TGCGCCAGCAGCTTACTAGCGGGAGCTTTCAATGAGCAGTTCTTC.

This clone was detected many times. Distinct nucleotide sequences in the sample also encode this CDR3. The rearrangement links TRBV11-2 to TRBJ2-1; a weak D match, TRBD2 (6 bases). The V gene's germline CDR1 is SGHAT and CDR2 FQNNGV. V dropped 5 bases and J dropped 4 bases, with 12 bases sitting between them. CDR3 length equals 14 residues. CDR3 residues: CASSAGQLYNEQFF. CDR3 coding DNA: TGTGCCAGCAGCGCGGGGCAATTATACAATGAGCAGTTCTTC.

CDR3 sequence (DNA): TGTGCCAGCAGCTTATTTGGGGGGCAGGGCTACACCTTC. This translates into CASSLFGGQGYTF. The chain employs TRBV7-2 and TRBJ1-2, with a tentative D call TRBD1 (6 bases). The CDR3 runs to 13 residues. Between the trimmed V and J ends, which lost 2 bases and 8 bases, there was a span of 12 bases. Per germline, CDR1 SGHTA and CDR2 FQGNSA.

CDR3 in DNA: TGTGCCAGCAGTGAGGCGGTAGCGGGGAACAATGAGCAGTTCTTC. This translates into CASSEAVAGNNEQFF. The chain combines TRBV6-1 with TRBJ2-1; 8 nucleotides align to TRBD2. V lost 3 bases to trimming and J lost 5 bases; unmatched junction nucleotides: 6. Germline CDR1 MNHNS, CDR2 SASEGT. CDR3 length: 15 amino acids.

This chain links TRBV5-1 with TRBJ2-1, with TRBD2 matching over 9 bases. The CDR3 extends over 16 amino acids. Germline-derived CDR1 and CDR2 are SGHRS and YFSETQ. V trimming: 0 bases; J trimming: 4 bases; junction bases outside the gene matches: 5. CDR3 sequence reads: CASSLGGLALYNEQFF. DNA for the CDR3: TGCGCCAGCAGCTTGGGTGGACTAGCGCTTTACAATGAGCAGTTCTTC.

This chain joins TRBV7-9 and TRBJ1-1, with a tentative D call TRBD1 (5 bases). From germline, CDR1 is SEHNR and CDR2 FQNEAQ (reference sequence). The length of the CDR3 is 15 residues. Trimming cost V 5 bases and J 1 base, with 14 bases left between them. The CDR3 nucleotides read TGTGCCAGCAGCGCCCCGGGGGTGGCGAACACTGAAGCTTTCTTT. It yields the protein CASSAPGVANTEAFF.

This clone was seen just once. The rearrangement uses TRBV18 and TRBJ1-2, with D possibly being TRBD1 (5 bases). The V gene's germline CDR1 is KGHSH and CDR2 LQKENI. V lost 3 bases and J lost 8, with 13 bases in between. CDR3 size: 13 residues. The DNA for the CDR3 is TGTGCCAGCTCACCCCGGGACGCGGAGGGCTACACCTTC. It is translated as CASSPRDAEGYTF.

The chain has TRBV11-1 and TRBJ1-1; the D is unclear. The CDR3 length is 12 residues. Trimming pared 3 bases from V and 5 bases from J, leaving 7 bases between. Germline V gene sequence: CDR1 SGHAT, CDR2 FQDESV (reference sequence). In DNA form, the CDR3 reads TGTGCCAGCAGCTTTGTAGGAACTGAAGCTTTCTTT. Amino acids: CASSFVGTEAFF.

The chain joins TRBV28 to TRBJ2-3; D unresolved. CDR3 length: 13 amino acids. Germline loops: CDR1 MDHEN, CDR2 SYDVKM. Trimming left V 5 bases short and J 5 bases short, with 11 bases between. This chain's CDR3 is CASSPPWGDTQYF. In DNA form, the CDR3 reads TGTGCCAGCAGTCCCCCTTGGGGAGATACGCAGTATTTT.

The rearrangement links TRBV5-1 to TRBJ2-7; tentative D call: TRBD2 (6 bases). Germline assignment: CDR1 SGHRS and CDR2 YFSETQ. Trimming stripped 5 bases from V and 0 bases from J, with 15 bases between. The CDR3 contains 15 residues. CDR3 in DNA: TGCGCCAGCAGGGGTGCCGGGACTCGCTCCTACGAGCAGTACTTC. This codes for CASRGAGTRSYEQYF.

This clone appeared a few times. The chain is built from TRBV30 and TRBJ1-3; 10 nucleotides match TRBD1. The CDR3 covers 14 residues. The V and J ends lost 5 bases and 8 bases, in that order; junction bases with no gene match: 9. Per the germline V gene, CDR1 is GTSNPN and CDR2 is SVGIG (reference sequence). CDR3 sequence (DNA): TGTGCCTGGGCCGGGACAGGGGCAGGTTACACCATATATTTT. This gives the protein CAWAGTGAGYTIYF.

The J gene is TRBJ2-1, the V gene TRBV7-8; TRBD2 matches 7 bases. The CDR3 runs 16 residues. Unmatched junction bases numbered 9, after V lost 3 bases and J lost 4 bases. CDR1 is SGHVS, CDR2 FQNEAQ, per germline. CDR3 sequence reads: CASSLGWSGKYNEQFF. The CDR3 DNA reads TGTGCCAGCAGCTTGGGATGGAGCGGGAAGTACAATGAGCAGTTCTTC.

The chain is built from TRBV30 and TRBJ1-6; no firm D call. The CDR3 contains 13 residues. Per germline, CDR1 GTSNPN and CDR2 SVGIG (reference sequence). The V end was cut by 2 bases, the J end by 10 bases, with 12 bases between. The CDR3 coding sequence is TGTGCCTGGAGTCCCAATGACCGGTCACCCCTCCACTTT. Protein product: CAWSPNDRSPLHF.

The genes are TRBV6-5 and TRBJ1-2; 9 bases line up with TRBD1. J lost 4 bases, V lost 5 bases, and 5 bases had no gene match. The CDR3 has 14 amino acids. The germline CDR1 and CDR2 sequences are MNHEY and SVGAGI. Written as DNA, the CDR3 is TGTGCCAGCAGTGGTAAACAGGGGGCCTATGGCTACACCTTC. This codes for CASSGKQGAYGYTF.

The CDR3 coding sequence is TGTGCCAGCAGCGTAGGGGTCTCCCCTCTCGAGCAGTACTTC. This codes for CASSVGVSPLEQYF. The chain has TRBV9 and TRBJ2-7, with D unresolved. Germline values: CDR1 SGDLS, CDR2 YYNGEE. V dropped 0 bases and J dropped 6 bases, with 13 bases sitting between them. There are 14 residues in the CDR3. The full variable domain, in which reference TRBV9 and TRBJ2-7 provide the parts outside the CDR3, is DSGVTQTPKHLITATGQRVTLRCSPRSGDLSVYWYQQSLDQGLQFLIQYYNGEERAKGNILERFSAQQFPDLHSELNLSSLELGDSALYFCASSVGVSPLEQYFGPGTRLTVT.

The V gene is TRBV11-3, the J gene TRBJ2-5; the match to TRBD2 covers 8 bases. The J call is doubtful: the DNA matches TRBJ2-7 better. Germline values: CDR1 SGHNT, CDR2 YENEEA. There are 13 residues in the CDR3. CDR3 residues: CASSSGLAYEQYF. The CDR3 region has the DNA TGTGCCAGCAGCTCGGGACTAGCCTACGAGCAGTACTTC.

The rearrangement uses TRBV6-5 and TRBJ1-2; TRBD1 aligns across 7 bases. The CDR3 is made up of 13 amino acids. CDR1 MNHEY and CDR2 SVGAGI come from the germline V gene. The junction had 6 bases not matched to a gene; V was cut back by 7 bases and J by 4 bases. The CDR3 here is CASTRGVTYGYTF. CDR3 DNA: TGTGCCAGCACCAGGGGGGTCACCTATGGCTACACCTTC.

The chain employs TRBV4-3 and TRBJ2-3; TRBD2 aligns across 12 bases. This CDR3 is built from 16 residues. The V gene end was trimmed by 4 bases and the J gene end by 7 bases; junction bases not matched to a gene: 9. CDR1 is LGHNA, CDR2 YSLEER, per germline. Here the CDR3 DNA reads TGCGCCAGCAGCCCCTCTAGCGGGAGGGTGGGGTATACGCAGTATTTT. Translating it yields CASSPSSGRVGYTQYF.

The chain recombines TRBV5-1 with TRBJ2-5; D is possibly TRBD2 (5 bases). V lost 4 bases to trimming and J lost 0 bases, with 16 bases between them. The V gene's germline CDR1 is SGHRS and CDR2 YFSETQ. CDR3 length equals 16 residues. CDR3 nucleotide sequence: TGCGCCAGCAGCCGCCTAGGTGGGAGTAACCAAGAGACCCAGTACTTC. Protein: CASSRLGGSNQETQYF.

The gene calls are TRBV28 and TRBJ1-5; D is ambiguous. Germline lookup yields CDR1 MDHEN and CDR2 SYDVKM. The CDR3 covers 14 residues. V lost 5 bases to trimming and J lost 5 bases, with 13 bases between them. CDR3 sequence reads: CASSVTGWDQPQHF. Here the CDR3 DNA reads TGTGCCAGCAGTGTCACCGGGTGGGATCAGCCCCAGCATTTT.

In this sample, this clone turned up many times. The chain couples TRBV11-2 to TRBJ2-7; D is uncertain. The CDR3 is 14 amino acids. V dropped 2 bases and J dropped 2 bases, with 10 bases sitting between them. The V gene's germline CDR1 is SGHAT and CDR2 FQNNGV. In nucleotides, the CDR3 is TGTGCCAGCAGCTTAACCCGTCCTACCTACGAGCAGTACTTC. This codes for CASSLTRPTYEQYF.